The entry below gives a single T cell receptor beta chain sequence along with its context. TCRdb keeps only in-frame clones here, not all; method: immunoSEQ multiplex PCR. The sample lists some 68,000 clones, 90% occurring once. The data derive from a study of blood T cell repertoires in COVID-19. A Seattle source enrolled patients during active infection and followed them longitudinally. This CDR3 contains 16 residues. V shed 3 bases, J shed 6 bases, and the junction held 10 bases outside the gene matches. Germline CDR1 is MNHEY and CDR2 is SVGEGT. The V and J genes are TRBV6-2 or TRBV6-3 and TRBJ2-2; TRBD1 matches at 7 bases. Input material: peripheral blood. The TCR originated in a man aged 45-60 years with COVID-19, enrolled during active disease. CDR3 amino acids: CASSYRDRPRAGELFF. Here the CDR3 DNA reads TGTGCCAGCAGTTATCGGGACAGACCCAGGGCCGGGGAGCTGTTTTTT.